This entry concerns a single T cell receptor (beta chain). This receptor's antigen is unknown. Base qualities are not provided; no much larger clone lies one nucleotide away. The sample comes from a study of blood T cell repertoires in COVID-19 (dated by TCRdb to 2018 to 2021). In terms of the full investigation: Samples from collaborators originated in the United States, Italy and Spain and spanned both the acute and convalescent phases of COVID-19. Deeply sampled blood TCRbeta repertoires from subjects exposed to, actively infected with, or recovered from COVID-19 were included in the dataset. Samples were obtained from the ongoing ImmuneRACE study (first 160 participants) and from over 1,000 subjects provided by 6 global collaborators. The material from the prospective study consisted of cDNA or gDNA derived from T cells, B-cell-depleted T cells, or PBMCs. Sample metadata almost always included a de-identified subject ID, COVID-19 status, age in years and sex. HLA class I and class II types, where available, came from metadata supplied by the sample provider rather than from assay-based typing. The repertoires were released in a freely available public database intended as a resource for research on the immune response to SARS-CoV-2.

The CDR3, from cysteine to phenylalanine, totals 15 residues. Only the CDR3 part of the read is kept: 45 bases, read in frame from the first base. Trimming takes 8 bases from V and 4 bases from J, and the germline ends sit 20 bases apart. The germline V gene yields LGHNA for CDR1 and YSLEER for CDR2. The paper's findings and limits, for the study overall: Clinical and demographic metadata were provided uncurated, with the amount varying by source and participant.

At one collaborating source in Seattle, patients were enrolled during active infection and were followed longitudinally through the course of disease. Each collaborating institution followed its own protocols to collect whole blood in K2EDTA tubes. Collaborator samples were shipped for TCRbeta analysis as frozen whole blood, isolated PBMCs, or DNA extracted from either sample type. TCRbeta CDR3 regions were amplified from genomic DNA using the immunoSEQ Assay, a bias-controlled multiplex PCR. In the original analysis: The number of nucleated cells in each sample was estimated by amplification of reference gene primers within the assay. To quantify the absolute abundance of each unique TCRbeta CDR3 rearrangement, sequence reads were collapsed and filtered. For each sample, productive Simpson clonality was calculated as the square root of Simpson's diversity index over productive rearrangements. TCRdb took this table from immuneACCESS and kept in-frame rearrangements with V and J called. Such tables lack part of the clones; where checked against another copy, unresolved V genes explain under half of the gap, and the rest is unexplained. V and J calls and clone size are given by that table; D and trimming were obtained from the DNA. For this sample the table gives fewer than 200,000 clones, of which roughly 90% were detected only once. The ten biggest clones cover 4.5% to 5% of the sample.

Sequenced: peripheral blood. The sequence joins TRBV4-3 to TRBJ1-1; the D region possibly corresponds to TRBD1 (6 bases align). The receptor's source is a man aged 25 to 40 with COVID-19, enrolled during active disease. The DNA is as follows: TGCGCCAGCTCCCTCCAACCGGGGGGCGGCACTGAAGCTTTCTTT. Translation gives CASSLQPGGGTEAFF.